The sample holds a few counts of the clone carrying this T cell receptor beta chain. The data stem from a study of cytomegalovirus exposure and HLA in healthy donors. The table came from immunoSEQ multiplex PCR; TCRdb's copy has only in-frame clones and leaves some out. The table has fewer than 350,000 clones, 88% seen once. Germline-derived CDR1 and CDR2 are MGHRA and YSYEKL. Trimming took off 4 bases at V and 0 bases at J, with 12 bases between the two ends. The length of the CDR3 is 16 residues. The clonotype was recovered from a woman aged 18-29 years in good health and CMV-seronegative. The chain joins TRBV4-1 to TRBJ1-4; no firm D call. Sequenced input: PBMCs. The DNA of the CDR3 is TGCGCCAGCAGCCTTGGGCCAGTTGCAACTAATGAAAAACTGTTTTTT. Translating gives CASSLGPVATNEKLFF.